The present entry profiles one T cell receptor (beta chain) with its context. The antigen remains unidentified. The sample belongs to a study of T cell responses to AZD1222 COVID-19 vaccine. Findings and limits, study-wide: Across the whole spike, CD4 TCRs peaked at regions 160-218 and 743-854. Donor demographics were predominantly white British with a female majority; clonal diversity may be underestimated.

Sequencing used immunoSEQ multiplex PCR; TCRdb keeps in-frame clones, though not all of them. The data show under 80,000 clones, around 88% seen once. The sequencing here drew on peripheral blood, taken on day 0 of AZD1222 vaccination. This clonotype originated in an adult in good health.

The CDR3 loop is CASSPRGPTNEKLFF. CDR3 in DNA: TGTGCCAGCAGCCCAAGGGGGCCAACTAATGAAAAACTGTTTTTT. This chain uses TRBV27 with TRBJ1-4, with 7 bases fitting TRBD1. CDR1 is MNHEY and CDR2 is SMNVEV in the germline V gene (reference sequence). With V trimmed by 6 bases and J by 0 bases, 4 bases remained unmatched. CDR3 length equals 15 residues.